Listed here is a single T cell receptor beta chain. Its specificity is unknown. The data stem from a study of PD-1 blockade in classical Hodgkin lymphoma. Turning to the study itself: Patients were given intravenous nivolumab, 3 mg/kg, every 2 weeks. Study findings and constraints: Diminished baseline TCR diversity has been reported in newly diagnosed patients relative to healthy donors.

Germline CDR1 reads LNHDA; CDR2 reads SQIVND (reference sequence). The J segment lost 5 bases and the V segment lost 2 bases, leaving 14 bases of the junction unmatched. The CDR3 spans 18 residues. Each patient experienced a relapse that followed autologous stem cell transplantation, and brentuximab vedotin exposure varied. TCRdb's table, derived via immunoSEQ multiplex PCR, lists solely in-frame clones and lacks some. The sample carries approximately 98,000 clones, 89% recorded once. V gene TRBV19 combines with J gene TRBJ2-2; 7 bases fit TRBD1. This specimen consisted of peripheral blood mononuclear cells (PBMCs), obtained before the second cycle of nivolumab. This TCR was sampled from a human donor with classical Hodgkin lymphoma. The CDR3 sequence is CASSIRGPMGFGTGELFF. The CDR3 DNA follows: TGTGCCAGTAGTATAAGGGGGCCAATGGGGTTTGGGACCGGGGAGCTGTTTTTT.